Shown below are 8 T cell receptor beta chains from a single sample sequenced in a study of human versus mouse CDR3 diversity and MHC coevolution. Method: immunoSEQ multiplex PCR; TCRdb's copy keeps in-frame clones and lacks some. The profile shows about 83,000 clones, just under 95% of them singletons. Material: naive CD4+ T cells from blood. Subset described: CD45RO-negative CD62L-positive naive CD4 T cells. These receptors originate from a person aged 30 to 69 in good health.

The rearrangement uses TRBV9 and TRBJ2-1; D unresolved. Germline CDR1 is SGDLS and CDR2 is YYNGEE. The CDR3 runs to 11 residues. The V end lost 4 bases, the J end lost 5 bases, and 4 bases lay between the germline ends. This CDR3 is CASSQDNEQFF. As DNA, the CDR3 is TGTGCCAGCAGCCAGGACAATGAGCAGTTCTTC.

This clone was seen only once. The chain links TRBV11-3 to TRBJ2-2; 14 nucleotides align to TRBD2. The length of the CDR3 is 18 residues. CDR1 SGHNT and CDR2 YENEEA come from the germline V gene. The ends lost 5 bases at V and 5 bases at J; junction bases unmatched: 10. In nucleotides, the CDR3 is TGTGCCAGCAGCCCTTCATCGGGACTAGCGGGAGTGACCGGGGAGCTGTTTTTT. Its protein is CASSPSSGLAGVTGELFF.

The gene calls are TRBV28 and TRBJ2-1, with a possible D match to TRBD1 (6 bases). Trimming left V 5 bases short and J 7 bases short, with 21 bases between. CDR1 is MDHEN, CDR2 SYDVKM, per germline. The CDR3 consists of 16 residues. The CDR3 coding sequence is TGTGCCAGCAGTGATGCGCTTGGGCAGGGGAATAATGAGCAGTTCTTC. It encodes CASSDALGQGNNEQFF.

The V call is TRBV6-5, the J call TRBJ1-5; D is possibly TRBD1 (6 bases). Trimming took 5 bases from V and 2 from J, leaving 10 bases between them. This CDR3 is 14 amino acids long. From germline, CDR1 is MNHEY and CDR2 SVGAGI. CDR3 sequence: CASSTSGGNQPQHF. CDR3 sequence (DNA): TGTGCCAGCAGTACATCAGGGGGCAATCAGCCCCAGCATTTT.

The V call is TRBV6-5, the J call TRBJ1-1, with D maybe TRBD1 (6 bases). V lost 0 bases and J lost 5, with 10 bases in between. This CDR3 comprises 14 residues. Germline V gene lookup returns CDR1 MNHEY and CDR2 SVGAGI. In DNA, the CDR3 is TGTGCCAGCAGTTACTCTGGACAGCGAACTGAAGCTTTCTTT. Protein sequence: CASSYSGQRTEAFF.

The chain joins TRBV10-2 to TRBJ1-6, with D unclear. Per the germline V gene, CDR1 is WSHSY and CDR2 is SAAADI. The CDR3 consists of 15 residues. V lost 4 bases and J 5 bases, leaving 12 bases between the germline ends. DNA of the CDR3: TGCGCCAGCAGTGCTAGCTTGAATAATAATTCACCCCTCCACTTT. It yields the protein CASSASLNNNSPLHF.

This chain joins TRBV6-1 and TRBJ1-1, with D hard to call. This CDR3 region has 13 residues. The germline V gene has CDR1 MNHNS and CDR2 SASEGT. The V gene lost 3 bases and the J gene lost 5 bases, with 10 bases spanning the gap. The CDR3 DNA reads as TGTGCCAGCAGTGACTACATCGGGACTGAAGCTTTCTTT. Protein: CASSDYIGTEAFF.

This clone showed up just once. The chain is built from TRBV5-1 and TRBJ2-1; 8 nucleotides line up with TRBD2. This CDR3 is 15 amino acids long. In germline, CDR1 is SGHRS, CDR2 YFSETQ. V lost 4 bases and J lost 2; bases outside the gene matches: 5. The CDR3: CASSNPSGPYNEQFF. The CDR3 nucleotides read TGCGCCAGCAGCAATCCTAGCGGGCCCTACAATGAGCAGTTCTTC.